The 2 T cell receptor beta chains below were found in one sample sequenced in a study of CD4 T cells in relation to SARS-CoV-2 and coronaviruses. Some clones are missing from TCRdb's copy, which holds only in-frame ones; the method was immunoSEQ multiplex PCR. The profile shows approximately 50,000 clones, around 92% of them singletons. The sequencing sample was made of naive CD4+ T cells from PBMCs. Noted subset: naive CD4+ T cells isolated by negative enrichment. The receptors come from an adult with COVID-19.

This sequence joins TRBV7-2 and TRBJ2-5; TRBD1 agrees at 7 bases. Per the germline V gene, CDR1 is SGHTA and CDR2 is FQGNSA. CDR3 length equals 14 residues. V shed 5 bases, J shed 4 bases, and the junction held 7 bases outside the gene matches. In DNA, the CDR3 is TGTGCCAGCAGCCCATCACAGGGGACAGAGACCCAGTACTTC. It codes for CASSPSQGTETQYF.

V usage is TRBV4-1 and J usage is TRBJ2-1; 9 bases are shared with TRBD1. The CDR3 has 16 residues. Trimming removed 3 bases from V and 8 bases from J; junction bases left unmatched: 11. Germline V lookup: CDR1 MGHRA, CDR2 YSYEKL. The CDR3 DNA reads TGCGCCAGCAGCCAGCCGGGACAGGGAAGAGTAGATGAGCAGTTCTTC. Protein sequence: CASSQPGQGRVDEQFF.